Following are 20 T cell receptor beta chains from one sample sequenced in a study of blood T cell repertoires in COVID-19. Clones were read by immunoSEQ multiplex PCR, and TCRdb kept only the in-frame ones, dropping some. The sample holds 250,000 to 300,000 clones, 88% seen once. Specimen: peripheral blood. These receptors were obtained from a young woman who had recovered from COVID-19.

V is TRBV19 and J is TRBJ2-1; 13 bases are a match to TRBD2. J gave up 3 bases and V 10 bases, and 9 bases lay outside the gene matches. The CDR3 covers 16 residues. Germline CDR1 is LNHDA and CDR2 is SQIVND (reference sequence). The CDR3, as DNA: TGTGCCACAACTCGCACTAGCGGGGGGGACTACAATGAGCAGTTCTTC. Its translation is CATTRTSGGDYNEQFF. The full variable domain, rest sourced from reference TRBV19 and TRBJ2-1, is DGGITQSPKYLFRKEGQNVTLSCEQNLNHDAMYWYRQDPGQGLRLIYYSQIVNDFQKGDIAEGYSVSREKKESFPLTVTSAQKNPTAFYLCATTRTSGGDYNEQFFGPGTRLTVL.

The rearrangement joins TRBV2 to TRBJ2-5, with D perhaps matching TRBD2 (5 bases). This CDR3 comprises 15 residues. With 7 bases removed from V and 5 bases from J, the gap between germline ends came to 20 bases. The germline gives CDR1 SNHLY, CDR2 FYNNEI. CDR3 sequence: CASTRTGNDGETQYF. As DNA, the CDR3 is TGTGCCAGCACCCGAACCGGGAATGATGGGGAGACCCAGTACTTC.

The chain is built from TRBV10-3 and TRBJ2-3; tentative D call: TRBD2 (5 bases). Trimming took 2 bases from V and 0 from J, leaving 12 bases between them. CDR3 length: 16 amino acids. The germline gives CDR1 ENHRY, CDR2 SYGVKD. CDR3 sequence reads: CAISERGRTSTDTQYF. The CDR3 DNA reads TGTGCCATCAGTGAGCGAGGGAGAACCAGCACAGATACGCAGTATTTT.

The rearrangement joins TRBV5-1 to TRBJ2-1; tentatively, D is TRBD1 (6 bases). CDR1 is SGHRS, CDR2 YFSETQ, per germline. With 1 base removed from V and 7 bases from J, the gap between germline ends came to 12 bases. The CDR3 length is 14 residues. CDR3 amino acids: CASSLRTEVNEQFF. The CDR3 DNA is TGCGCCAGCAGCTTGAGGACAGAGGTAAATGAGCAGTTCTTC.

J is TRBJ2-1 and V is TRBV4-1, with TRBD2 identical over 10 bases. V lost 0 bases and J lost 6; bases outside the gene matches: 8. The CDR3 has 17 residues. Germline V lookup: CDR1 MGHRA, CDR2 YSYEKL. The CDR3 spells CASSQDRISGGGNEQFF. The DNA for the CDR3 is TGCGCCAGCAGCCAAGACCGAATAAGCGGGGGGGGCAATGAGCAGTTCTTC.

In this sample, this clone turned up a few times. This chain joins TRBV7-3 and TRBJ1-6, with 9 bases that match TRBD1. Germline CDR1 and CDR2: SGHTA and FQGTGA. This CDR3 is 14 amino acids long. J gave up 8 bases and V 5 bases, and 4 bases lay outside the gene matches. The CDR3 DNA is TGTGCCAGCAGCAACAGGGGGCCGGATTCACCCCTCCACTTT. Its protein is CASSNRGPDSPLHF.

This chain uses TRBV29-1 with TRBJ1-2; 7 bases are a match to TRBD1. The trim removed 3 bases at V and 6 bases at J, leaving 13 bases unmatched. Germline V gives CDR1 SQVTM, CDR2 ANQGSEA. This CDR3 region has 15 residues. The CDR3 DNA reads TGCAGCGTTGAGGGCATAGAGGGGGCGTGGGATGGCTACACCTTC. It codes for CSVEGIEGAWDGYTF. The full variable domain, completed using reference TRBV29-1 and TRBJ1-2, is SAVISQKPSRDICQRGTSLTIQCQVDSQVTMMFWYRQQPGQSLTLIATANQGSEATYESGFVIDKFPISRPNLTFSTLTVSNMSPEDSSIYLCSVEGIEGAWDGYTFGSGTRLTVV.

The chain has TRBV3-1 (or the pseudogene TRBV3-2) and TRBJ1-1; 9 bases are a match to TRBD1. The CDR3 length is 14 residues. Per germline, CDR1 LGHDT and CDR2 YNNKEL (reference sequence). Losses at the gene ends were 5 bases for V and 8 bases for J; bases not matched to a gene: 9. The CDR3 DNA is TGTGCCAGCAGCAGTCACAGGGGGCGCGCCGAAGCTTTCTTT. It encodes CASSSHRGRAEAFF.

V gene TRBV30 combines with J gene TRBJ1-1; D is unclear. The CDR3 consists of 17 residues. Germline V gene sequence: CDR1 GTSNPN, CDR2 SVGIG (reference sequence). The V gene lost 2 bases and the J gene lost 1 base, with 20 bases spanning the gap. CDR3 sequence reads: CAWSPQRTSRGNTEAFF. CDR3 DNA sequence: TGTGCCTGGAGTCCCCAAAGGACCTCCCGGGGGAACACTGAAGCTTTCTTT.

This sequence joins TRBV24-1 and TRBJ1-5; a possible D gene is TRBD1 (5 bases). V lost 4 bases and J 0 bases, leaving 9 bases between the germline ends. This CDR3 contains 15 residues. Germline CDR1 KGHDR, CDR2 SFDVKD. The CDR3: CATSDPRDSNQPQHF. The CDR3 DNA follows: TGTGCCACCAGTGACCCCAGGGATAGCAATCAGCCCCAGCATTTT.

The chain combines TRBV27 with TRBJ1-4, with D unclear. The CDR3 loop spans 14 amino acids. Germline V gives CDR1 MNHEY, CDR2 SMNVEV (reference sequence). V lost 0 bases and J lost 5, with 7 bases in between. In nucleotides, the CDR3 is TGTGCCAGCAGTTTATCGAGATGGAATGAAAAACTGTTTTTT. Protein product: CASSLSRWNEKLFF.

The rearrangement uses TRBV10-2 and TRBJ2-5; D perhaps matches TRBD2 (5 bases). Germline assignment: CDR1 WSHSY and CDR2 SAAADI. V was shortened by 0 bases and J by 1 base, with 9 bases between the two germline ends. This CDR3 has 15 amino acids. This chain's CDR3 is CASSESGAAQETQYF. CDR3 sequence (DNA): TGCGCCAGCAGTGAGTCGGGAGCGGCCCAAGAGACCCAGTACTTC.

V and J are TRBV7-3 and TRBJ2-3, with 7 bases fitting TRBD1. Germline V lookup: CDR1 SGHTA, CDR2 FQGTGA. The V and J ends lost 2 bases and 2 bases, in that order; junction bases with no gene match: 7. The CDR3 has 16 residues. The CDR3 here is CASSLASQGVTDTQYF. The CDR3 coding sequence is TGTGCCAGCAGCTTAGCAAGTCAGGGGGTCACAGATACGCAGTATTTT.

The CDR3, as DNA: TGCGCCAGCAGCCGCGACAGGTTAAACATTCAGTACTTC. It translates to CASSRDRLNIQYF. J is TRBJ2-4 and V is TRBV4-1; D is possibly TRBD1 (6 bases). This CDR3 has 13 residues. The germline gives CDR1 MGHRA, CDR2 YSYEKL. Trimming cost V 4 bases and J 6 bases, with 10 bases left between them.

This chain uses TRBV5-1 with TRBJ1-1; D is undetermined. The CDR3 consists of 13 residues. V lost 0 bases, J lost 4 bases, and 7 bases lay in between. Germline lookup yields CDR1 SGHRS and CDR2 YFSETQ. CDR3 protein: CASSLVWPTEAFF. The CDR3 DNA sequence: TGCGCCAGCAGCTTGGTTTGGCCCACTGAAGCTTTCTTT.

This rearrangement joins TRBV6-5 to TRBJ2-1, with 8 bases fitting TRBD2. Trimming cost V 2 bases and J 4 bases; bases outside gene matches: 7. From germline, CDR1 is MNHEY and CDR2 SVGAGI. The CDR3 runs to 16 residues. In DNA, the CDR3 is TGTGCCAGCAGTTACCAACCGGGGGGGCTTTACAATGAGCAGTTCTTC. This gives the protein CASSYQPGGLYNEQFF.

This chain joins TRBV6-2 or TRBV6-3 and TRBJ2-1; the match to TRBD2 covers 8 bases. Trimming took 6 bases from V and 2 from J; bases not matched to a gene: 9. Germline lookup yields CDR1 MNHEY and CDR2 SVGEGT. This CDR3 spans 16 amino acids. CDR3 sequence reads: CASSFEAGGPYNEQFF. CDR3 sequence (DNA): TGTGCCAGCAGCTTTGAGGCGGGGGGCCCCTACAATGAGCAGTTCTTC.

The rearrangement links TRBV19 to TRBJ1-4; possibly TRBD1 for D (6 bases). Germline lookup yields CDR1 LNHDA and CDR2 SQIVND (reference sequence). Trimming cost V 8 bases and J 0 bases, with 13 bases left between them. The CDR3 spans 15 residues. CDR3 in DNA: TGTGCCAGTGGGGACACTCCTGCAACTAATGAAAAACTGTTTTTT. Translation: CASGDTPATNEKLFF.

The chain employs TRBV5-1 and TRBJ1-1, with 8 positions matching TRBD1. After removal of 3 bases from V and 1 base from J, the junction contained 2 bases not matched to a gene. CDR1 and CDR2 (germline): SGHRS, YFSETQ. CDR3 length equals 14 residues. CDR3: CASSWTGPNTEAFF. As DNA, the CDR3 is TGCGCCAGCAGCTGGACAGGGCCGAACACTGAAGCTTTCTTT.

This clone was detected a few times. This chain joins TRBV28 and TRBJ2-7; TRBD1 is a possible D gene (5 bases). V gave up 7 bases and J gave up 3 bases, with 22 bases separating them. CDR3 length: 16 residues. Germline assignment: CDR1 MDHEN and CDR2 SYDVKM. Here the CDR3 reads CASNRISAIKGYEQYF. The CDR3 coding sequence is TGTGCCAGCAACAGGATAAGTGCAATAAAAGGCTACGAGCAGTACTTC.